This T cell receptor (beta chain) was profiled in a study of blood T cell repertoires in COVID-19. About the research overall: COVID-19 samples from acute and convalescent phases originated in the United States, Italy and Spain.

From germline, CDR1 is SGHVS and CDR2 FQNEAQ. V lost 5 bases, J lost 1 base, and 15 bases lay in between. There are 15 residues in the CDR3. Authors' processing steps: Cell counts per sample came from amplifying reference gene primers. Using immunoSEQ multiplex PCR, the repertoire was profiled, and TCRdb retains in-frame clones only, with some absent. That table is the source of V, J and clone size, and D and trimming were worked out from the DNA. The sample has tens of thousands of clones, 70% to 85% seen once. This clone was picked up many times. V gene TRBV7-8 combines with J gene TRBJ2-7; weak D call: TRBD1 (6 bases). The specimen was peripheral blood. The sequence was collected from a man between 70 and 80 years old with acute or convalescent COVID-19. CDR3 bases: TGTGCCAGCAGCCGCCTACAGGGTATTTCCTACGAGCAGTACTTC. Residues: CASSRLQGISYEQYF. Using reference TRBV7-8 and TRBJ2-7 for the parts outside the CDR3, the full variable domain is GAGVSQSPRYKVAKRGQDVALRCDPISGHVSLFWYQQALGQGPEFLTYFQNEAQLDKSGLPSDRFFAERPEGSVSTLKIQRTQQEDSAVYLCASSRLQGISYEQYFGPGTRLTVT.